These T cell receptor beta chains were read from a single sample in a study of cytomegalovirus exposure and HLA in healthy donors. Using immunoSEQ multiplex PCR, the repertoire was profiled, and TCRdb retains in-frame clones only, with some absent. The sample lists around 140,000 clones, approximately 80% occurring once. The specimen sequenced was PBMCs. The receptors were gathered from a male donor in good health and CMV-seronegative. The CDR3 runs from the conserved cysteine through the conserved F or W. D genes are given only for firm matches. Rows may omit the clone size; those that give it use once, few, many or a size class.

NA,TRBV7-3,TRBJ2-1,once,CASSLGGALSYNEQFF,TGTGCCAGCAGCTTAGGGGGGGCCCTTTCCTACAATGAGCAGTTCTTC
NA,TRBV27,TRBJ2-5,few,CASRLLAEETQYF,TGTGCCAGCCGGTTGCTAGCCGAAGAGACCCAGTACTTC
NA,TRBV19,TRBJ2-7,NA,CASSIWGENEQYF,TGTGCCAGTAGTATATGGGGCGAGAACGAGCAGTACTTC
NA,TRBV6-1,TRBJ2-3,NA,CASSEPTGGVTDTQYF,TGTGCCAGCAGTGAGCCCACAGGGGGGGTCACAGATACGCAGTATTTT
NA,TRBV10-1,TRBJ1-1,NA,CASSAQKNTEAFF,TGCGCCAGCAGTGCCCAGAAGAACACTGAAGCTTTCTTT
NA,TRBV28,TRBJ2-1,NA,CASRGQNNEQFF,TGTGCCAGCAGAGGACAGAACAATGAGCAGTTCTTC
NA,TRBV19,TRBJ1-1,NA,CASSKRQAAEAFF,TGTGCCAGTAGTAAGAGACAGGCGGCCGAGGCTTTCTTT
NA,TRBV15,TRBJ1-4,NA,CATSTSPGTSEKLFF,TGTGCCACCAGCACCAGTCCCGGGACAAGTGAAAAACTGTTTTTT
TRBD2,TRBV7-2,TRBJ2-1,few,CASSLEASGVYNEQFF,TGTGCCAGCAGCTTAGAGGCTAGCGGGGTCTACAATGAGCAGTTCTTC
TRBD1,TRBV5-3,TRBJ2-1,NA,CARRYGQGACEQFF,TGTGCCAGAAGGTACGGACAGGGGGCGTGTGAGCAGTTCTTC
NA,TRBV5-1,TRBJ1-5,NA,CASSPGNSDNQPQHF,TGCGCCAGCAGCCCAGGGAATTCGGACAATCAGCCCCAGCATTTT
TRBD1,TRBV7-9,TRBJ2-7,NA,CASTRTGRYEQYF,TGTGCCAGCACCCGGACAGGGCGGTACGAGCAGTACTTC
TRBD1,TRBV28,TRBJ2-7,NA,CASSRQGVPLFYEQYF,TGTGCCAGCAGCAGACAGGGGGTGCCCCTTTTCTACGAGCAGTACTTC
NA,TRBV7-9,TRBJ2-1,NA,CASSLVGSSYNEQFF,TGTGCCAGCAGCTTAGTCGGGAGCTCCTACAATGAGCAGTTCTTC
TRBD2,TRBV29-1,TRBJ2-1,NA,CSVAPRKLAGGSSYNEQFF,TGCAGCGTTGCTCCCCGAAAGCTAGCGGGAGGGAGCTCCTACAATGAGCAGTTCTTC
TRBD1,TRBV5-6,TRBJ2-7,NA,CASGPGQGSEQYF,TGTGCCAGCGGTCCAGGACAGGGTAGCGAGCAGTACTTC
TRBD2,TRBV7-8,TRBJ2-1,once,CASSFRTSGSAPYNEQFF,TGTGCCAGCAGCTTTAGGACTAGCGGGAGTGCCCCCTACAATGAGCAGTTCTTC
TRBD1,TRBV5-1,TRBJ1-6,NA,CASSRLPGQGNSPLHF,TGCGCCAGCAGCCGACTCCCGGGACAGGGAAATTCACCCCTCCACTTT
NA,TRBV18,TRBJ1-5,once,CASSLQGPSGNQPQHF,TGTGCCAGCTCACTCCAGGGCCCTTCGGGCAATCAGCCCCAGCATTTT
TRBD1,TRBV18,TRBJ1-2,NA,CASSTGTGTNGYTF,TGTGCCAGCTCGACCGGGACAGGGACGAATGGCTACACCTTC
TRBD1,TRBV18,TRBJ1-5,few,CASSHSGTGDPNQPQHF,TGTGCCAGCTCACATTCAGGGACAGGGGACCCAAATCAGCCCCAGCATTTT
TRBD1,TRBV10-1,TRBJ1-5,NA,CASMMPGQVTYSNQPQHF,TGCGCCAGCATGATGCCGGGACAGGTGACATATAGCAATCAGCCCCAGCATTTT
TRBD2,TRBV10-3,TRBJ2-5,NA,CAISERGLAGQETQYF,TGTGCCATCAGTGAGAGGGGACTAGCGGGACAAGAGACCCAGTACTTC
NA,TRBV9,TRBJ2-7,NA,CASSVGQKNFYEQYF,TGTGCCAGCAGCGTAGGACAGAAGAATTTCTACGAGCAGTACTTC
NA,TRBV4-2,TRBJ1-5,NA,CASSQGSTGSQPQHF,TGTGCCAGCAGCCAAGGGTCTACAGGGTCGCAGCCCCAGCATTTT
NA,TRBV11-3,TRBJ2-7,NA,CASSSGTGTSYEQYF,TGTGCCAGCAGCTCCGGGACAGGGACTAGCTACGAGCAGTACTTC
NA,TRBV16,TRBJ2-7,NA,CASSPAVGSEQYF,TGTGCCAGCAGCCCCGCGGTTGGGTCCGAGCAGTACTTC
TRBD2,TRBV29-1,TRBJ2-7,few,CSVLAGSPYEQYF,TGCAGCGTTCTAGCGGGAAGCCCCTACGAGCAGTACTTC
NA,TRBV28,TRBJ1-3,NA,CASSLKPLSFSGNTIYF,TGTGCCAGCAGTTTAAAACCCCTGAGTTTCTCTGGAAACACCATATATTTT
NA,TRBV5-6,TRBJ1-2,NA,CASSYSDTNYGYTF,TGTGCCAGCAGCTACTCCGACACGAACTATGGCTACACCTTC
TRBD1,TRBV6-1,TRBJ1-5,NA,CASSEGQTSNQPQHF,TGTGCCAGCAGTGAGGGACAGACTAGCAATCAGCCCCAGCATTTT
NA,TRBV27,TRBJ1-1,NA,CASTRAGGNTEAFF,TGTGCCAGCACCCGGGCGGGCGGGAACACTGAAGCTTTCTTT
TRBD1,TRBV5-5,TRBJ1-5,NA,CASSSGQGAYSNQPQHF,TGTGCCAGCAGCTCGGGACAGGGGGCTTATAGCAATCAGCCCCAGCATTTT
NA,TRBV25-1,TRBJ2-6,NA,CARTTGPTGANVLTF,TGTGCCAGAACGACAGGACCCACTGGGGCCAACGTCCTGACTTTC
TRBD1,TRBV6-1,TRBJ2-1,NA,CASSVAGGRYNEQFF,TGTGCCAGCAGTGTTGCAGGGGGCCGGTACAATGAGCAGTTCTTC
NA,TRBV5-1,TRBJ2-7,once,CASSLGQIPSYEQYF,TGCGCCAGCAGCTTGGGACAGATACCGAGCTACGAGCAGTACTTC
NA,TRBV7-9,TRBJ2-1,NA,CASSSPSPGDEQFF,TGTGCCAGCAGCTCGCCTAGTCCCGGGGATGAGCAGTTCTTC
NA,TRBV28,TRBJ2-4,NA,CASRAGTASWGDIQYF,TGTGCCAGCAGGGCCGGGACAGCGAGCTGGGGGGACATTCAGTACTTC
TRBD2,TRBV10-1,TRBJ2-1,NA,CASSGGRYNEQFF,TGCGCCAGCAGTGGCGGGAGGTACAATGAGCAGTTCTTC
TRBD2,TRBV7-2,TRBJ2-2,NA,CASSLAKTSGGSGELFF,TGTGCCAGCAGCTTAGCGAAAACTAGCGGGGGAAGCGGGGAGCTGTTTTTT
TRBD1,TRBV4-1,TRBJ2-3,NA,CASSRGQGSDTQYF,TGCGCCAGCAGCCGAGGACAGGGCTCCGATACGCAGTATTTT
NA,TRBV11-2,TRBJ1-1,NA,CASSSGTDPGRTEAFF,TGTGCCAGCAGCTCAGGGACCGATCCCGGGAGGACTGAAGCTTTCTTT